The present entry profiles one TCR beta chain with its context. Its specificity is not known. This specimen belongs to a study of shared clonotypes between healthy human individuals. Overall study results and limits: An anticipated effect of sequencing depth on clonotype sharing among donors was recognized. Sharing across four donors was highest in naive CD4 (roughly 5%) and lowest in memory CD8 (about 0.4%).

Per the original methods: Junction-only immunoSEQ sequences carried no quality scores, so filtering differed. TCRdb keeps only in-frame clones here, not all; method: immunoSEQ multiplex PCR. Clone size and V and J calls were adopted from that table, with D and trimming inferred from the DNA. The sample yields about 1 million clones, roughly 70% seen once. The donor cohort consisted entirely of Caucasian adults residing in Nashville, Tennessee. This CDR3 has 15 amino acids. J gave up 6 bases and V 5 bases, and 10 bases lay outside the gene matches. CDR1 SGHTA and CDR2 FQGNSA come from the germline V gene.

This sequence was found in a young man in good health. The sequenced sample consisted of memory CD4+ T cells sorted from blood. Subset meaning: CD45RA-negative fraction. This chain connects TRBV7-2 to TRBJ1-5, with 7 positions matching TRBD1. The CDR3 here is CASSPGQVRFQPQHF. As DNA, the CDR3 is TGTGCCAGCAGCCCCGGACAGGTTAGGTTTCAGCCCCAGCATTTT.